This TCR beta chain was observed in a study of PD-1 blockade in classical Hodgkin lymphoma. Every patient experienced relapse after autologous stem cell transplantation, and brentuximab vedotin exposure varied. TCRdb keeps only in-frame clones here, not all; method: immunoSEQ multiplex PCR. The data contain 100,000 or so clones, 80% to 90% of them singletons. Germline CDR1 reads SQVTM; CDR2 reads ANQGSEA. V lost 6 bases to trimming and J lost 3 bases; unmatched junction nucleotides: 7. This CDR3 spans 13 amino acids. This TCR was sampled from a human donor with classical Hodgkin lymphoma. V is TRBV29-1 and J is TRBJ2-7, with 8 bases fitting TRBD1. The sample in question was peripheral blood mononuclear cells (PBMCs), obtained before the second cycle of nivolumab. The CDR3 protein is CSVRGTGFYEQYF. CDR3 bases: TGCAGCGTCCGCGGGACAGGTTTCTACGAGCAGTACTTC.